This T cell receptor beta chain came from a study of T cell repertoires in cytomegalovirus infection. TCRdb independently ran MiXCR on the reads; one entry per CDR3 protein. The sample has approximately 260,000 distinct CDR3 sequences; about 18% are singletons. Germline lookup yields CDR1 SNHLY and CDR2 FYNNEI. The CDR3 is 10 residues long. V was cut by 7 bases and J by 5 bases, with 6 bases left in between. This TCR was sampled from a human donor in good health (CMV status not recorded). Some clones in this sample may be carry-over from other donors' samples. The V and J genes are TRBV2 and TRBJ2-7, with unresolved D. Sample: CD8+ T cells from PBMCs. The CDR3 nucleotides read TGTGCCAGCACTGGAAACGAGCAGTACTTC. The encoded protein is CASTGNEQYF. Full variable domain (missing parts from reference TRBV2 and TRBJ2-7): EPEVTQTPSHQVTQMGQEVILRCVPISNHLYFYWYRQILGQKVEFLVSFYNNEISEKSEIFDDQFSVERPDGSNFTLKIRSTKLEDSAMYFCASTGNEQYFGPGTRLTVT.